The T cell receptor (beta chain) described here comes from a study of blood T cell repertoires in COVID-19. Across the study: The cDNA or gDNA used as material had been derived from T cells, B-cell-depleted T cells, or PBMCs.

The repertoire was sequenced with immunoSEQ multiplex PCR; TCRdb's copy has only in-frame clones and lacks some. The profile shows around 230,000 clones, 70% to 90% of them singletons. In its sample, this clone was seen once. Trimming took 5 bases from V and 5 from J; bases not matched to a gene: 12. Germline V lookup: CDR1 LNHDA, CDR2 SQIVND (reference sequence). The CDR3 runs 16 residues. This chain links TRBV19 with TRBJ1-1, with 9 bases fitting TRBD1. This receptor was obtained from a man aged 35 to 55 with acute or convalescent COVID-19. Sample: peripheral blood. In DNA form, the CDR3 reads TGTGCCAGTAGTGTAATACAGGGGGCCGTCGGGACTGAAGCTTTCTTT. It specifies CASSVIQGAVGTEAFF.